The next 17 T cell receptor beta chains were all read from a single sample in a study of T cells after yellow fever vaccination. TCRdb recomputed calls from the 5' RACE reads with MiXCR, one row per CDR3 protein. The sample carries some 600,000 distinct CDR3 sequences, roughly an eighth recorded once. The source material was PBMCs, sampled on the day of the yellow fever booster vaccination. The receptors were gathered from a man in his thirties or forties who received the YFV17D yellow fever vaccine.

The V call is TRBV7-2, the J call TRBJ2-3; maybe TRBD2 (5 bases). Trimming removed 4 bases from V and 0 bases from J, with 11 bases in between. The germline CDR1 and CDR2 sequences are SGHTA and FQGNSA. The CDR3 spans 15 residues. The CDR3 reads CASSSNGLSTDTQYF. DNA for the CDR3: TGTGCCAGCAGCTCTAACGGACTTAGCACAGATACGCAGTATTTT.

The V and J genes are TRBV20-1 and TRBJ2-5; 11 bases align to TRBD2. The CDR3 has 17 residues. V shed 4 bases and J 5 bases; nucleotides not matched to a gene: 15. Per germline, CDR1 DFQATT and CDR2 SNEGSKA (reference sequence). CDR3 nucleotide sequence: TGCAGTGCTAAGTCTCTAGCGGGAGGTCGTGGGGCTGAGACCCAGTACTTC. This codes for CSAKSLAGGRGAETQYF.

J is TRBJ2-1 and V is TRBV4-3; D is perhaps TRBD1 (5 bases). Per germline, CDR1 LGHNA and CDR2 YSLEER. V was clipped by 0 bases and J by 3 bases, with 9 bases between them. The CDR3 sequence is 15 residues long. The CDR3 sequence is CASSQDDSFYNEQFF. In DNA, the CDR3 is TGCGCCAGCAGCCAAGACGACAGTTTCTACAATGAGCAGTTCTTC.

Only a few counts were recorded for this clonotype. The chain uses TRBV6-2 or TRBV6-3 and TRBJ1-1, with D hard to call. Germline V gives CDR1 MNHEY, CDR2 SVGEGT. V was clipped by 0 bases and J by 0 bases, with 8 bases between them. CDR3 length: 15 amino acids. The CDR3 spells CASSYSGALNTEAFF. The CDR3, as DNA: TGTGCCAGCAGTTACTCGGGAGCCTTGAACACTGAAGCTTTCTTT.

This clonotype was seen many times. V is TRBV18 and J is TRBJ2-1, with D possibly matching TRBD2 (5 bases). Between the trimmed V and J ends, which lost 3 bases and 10 bases, there was a span of 10 bases. Germline loops: CDR1 KGHSH, CDR2 LQKENI. The length of the CDR3 is 12 residues. CDR3 residues: CASSPLSDEQFF. The CDR3 DNA is TGTGCCAGCTCACCCCTTAGCGACGAGCAGTTCTTC.

This clonotype was counted only a few times. The chain couples TRBV28 to TRBJ2-5; 9 bases fit TRBD2. CDR3 length: 15 residues. Germline values: CDR1 MDHEN, CDR2 SYDVKM. Losses at the gene ends were 5 bases for V and 5 bases for J; bases not matched to a gene: 9. The CDR3 sequence: CASSRSGTSLETQYF. The CDR3 nucleotides read TGTGCCAGCAGTCGTTCCGGGACTAGCCTTGAGACCCAGTACTTC.

This clonotype was found a few times. The J gene is TRBJ2-2, the V gene TRBV6-5; D unclear. V lost 8 bases and J 0 bases, leaving 13 bases between the germline ends. Germline CDR1 MNHEY, CDR2 SVGAGI. The CDR3 is 15 amino acids. The CDR3 reads CASQFSPTNTGELFF. The CDR3, as DNA: TGTGCCAGCCAGTTTTCCCCCACGAACACCGGGGAGCTGTTTTTT.

This clonotype has just a few counts. This sequence joins TRBV6-2 or TRBV6-3 and TRBJ2-2; D not resolved. CDR3 length equals 13 residues. The V gene lost 6 bases and the J gene lost 6 bases, with 11 bases spanning the gap. Per the germline V gene, CDR1 is MNHEY and CDR2 is SVGEGT. CDR3 nucleotides: TGTGCCAGCAGCTCTCGATCCTCCGGGGAGCTGTTTTTT. Its translation: CASSSRSSGELFF.

The chain uses TRBV5-1 and TRBJ2-2; 9 bases fit TRBD2. The trim removed 0 bases at V and 5 bases at J, leaving 2 bases unmatched. The V gene's germline CDR1 is SGHRS and CDR2 YFSETQ. CDR3 length: 15 amino acids. CDR3 nucleotide sequence: TGCGCCAGCAGCTTGGTTAGCGGGAGTACCGGGGAGCTGTTTTTT. Protein: CASSLVSGSTGELFF.

This chain connects TRBV7-8 to TRBJ2-6; D gene unclear. CDR3 length: 16 amino acids. V was clipped by 2 bases and J by 0 bases, with 8 bases between them. Germline values: CDR1 SGHVS, CDR2 FQNEAQ. CDR3 in DNA: TGTGCCAGCAGCTTACAGTACGTCTCTGGGGCCAACGTCCTGACTTTC. Translated, it gives CASSLQYVSGANVLTF.

This clonotype was counted a few times. The gene calls are TRBV5-8 and TRBJ2-3, with D possibly TRBD1 on 5 matching bases. CDR1 and CDR2 (germline): SGHTS, YDEGEE. The CDR3 is 14 residues long. V dropped 2 bases and J dropped 2 bases, with 9 bases sitting between them. In nucleotides, the CDR3 is TGTGCCAGCAGCTTCCGACAGCACACAGATACGCAGTATTTT. It yields the protein CASSFRQHTDTQYF.

The sample holds a few counts of this clonotype. The chain combines TRBV6-5 with TRBJ2-2; tentative D call: TRBD1 (5 bases). Trimming shortened V by 0 bases and J by 4 bases, and 6 bases separated the two germline ends. The CDR3 has 14 residues. Germline V gives CDR1 MNHEY, CDR2 SVGAGI. CDR3 sequence (DNA): TGTGCCAGCAGTTACTCTACAGGCACCGGGGAGCTGTTTTTT. Translation gives CASSYSTGTGELFF.

This clonotype showed up just a few times. The chain carries TRBV28 and TRBJ2-7, with D perhaps TRBD1 or TRBD2 (6 bases each). The V end was cut by 3 bases, the J end by 0 bases, with 18 bases between. The germline gives CDR1 MDHEN, CDR2 SYDVKM. CDR3 length: 17 amino acids. This CDR3 is CASSFTWRDTHSYEQYF. The DNA of the CDR3 is TGTGCCAGCAGTTTTACGTGGAGGGACACACACTCCTACGAGCAGTACTTC.

This clonotype was seen a handful of times. This chain links TRBV7-2 with TRBJ2-7, with 8 bases matching TRBD1. The CDR3 sequence is 14 residues long. Germline CDR1 SGHTA, CDR2 FQGNSA. V dropped 10 bases and J dropped 3; count of bases not matched to a gene: 11. CDR3 protein: CATQGGTGVYEQYF. In DNA, the CDR3 is TGTGCCACCCAAGGCGGGACAGGAGTCTACGAGCAGTACTTC.

The chain combines TRBV4-3 with TRBJ1-4; 7 positions agree with TRBD1. The trim removed 1 base at V and 6 bases at J, leaving 14 bases unmatched. This CDR3 has 18 amino acids. The germline gives CDR1 LGHNA, CDR2 YSLEER. The CDR3 protein is CASSQGGGTALRDEKLFF. CDR3 in DNA: TGCGCCAGCAGCCAAGGGGGAGGGACAGCCCTGAGGGATGAAAAACTGTTTTTT.

This clonotype has just a few counts. The DNA for the CDR3 is TGTGCCAGCAGCCCGTCAAGGCTGACTGAAGCTTTCTTT. Protein product: CASSPSRLTEAFF. The rearrangement uses TRBV14 and TRBJ1-1; D is ambiguous. Trimming pared 4 bases from V and 5 bases from J, leaving 11 bases between. The CDR3 contains 13 residues. Looked up from germline, CDR1 is SGHDN and CDR2 is FVKESK.

This chain joins TRBV21-1 and TRBJ2-7. TRBV21-1 is a pseudogene segment. This CDR3 is 10 amino acids long. The CDR3 loop reads CASSKRDLDF. CDR3 DNA: TGTGCCAGCAGCAAAAGGGATCTGGACTTC.